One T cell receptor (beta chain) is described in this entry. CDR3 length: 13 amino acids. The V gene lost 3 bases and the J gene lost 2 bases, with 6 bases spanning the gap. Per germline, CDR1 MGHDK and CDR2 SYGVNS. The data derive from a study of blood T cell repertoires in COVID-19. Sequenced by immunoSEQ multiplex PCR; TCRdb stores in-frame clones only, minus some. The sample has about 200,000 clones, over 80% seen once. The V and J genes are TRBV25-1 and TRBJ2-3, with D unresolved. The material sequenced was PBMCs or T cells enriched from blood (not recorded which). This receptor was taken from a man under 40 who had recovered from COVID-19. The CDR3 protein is CASSESFTDTQYF. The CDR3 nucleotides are TGTGCCAGCAGTGAGTCATTCACAGATACGCAGTATTTT.